This T cell receptor beta chain was sequenced during a study of CD8 T cells in ankylosing spondylitis. The study, taken as a whole, reports: Typical of ankylosing spondylitis blood, it appeared, was a TCR beta motif of eight highly homologous variants.

A note on this clonotype: Its cognate antigen is unknown.

CDR1 and CDR2 from the germline V gene are SGHRS and YFSETQ. The CDR3 spans 15 residues. The V end lost 2 bases, the J end lost 5 bases, and 14 bases lay between the germline ends. A single record per CDR3 protein comes from TCRdb applying MiXCR to the 5' RACE reads. The table lists 470,000 or so distinct CDR3 sequences, 25% to 30% of them singletons. The J gene is TRBJ2-1, the V gene TRBV5-1; perhaps D is TRBD1 or TRBD2 (5 bases each). The receptor comes from a male donor with ankylosing spondylitis. The sample consisted of blood, either unsorted or a sorted T cell fraction (not recorded which). This chain's CDR3 is CASSLGEWAHNEQFF. In DNA form, the CDR3 reads TGCGCCAGCAGCTTAGGGGAGTGGGCCCACAATGAGCAGTTCTTC.